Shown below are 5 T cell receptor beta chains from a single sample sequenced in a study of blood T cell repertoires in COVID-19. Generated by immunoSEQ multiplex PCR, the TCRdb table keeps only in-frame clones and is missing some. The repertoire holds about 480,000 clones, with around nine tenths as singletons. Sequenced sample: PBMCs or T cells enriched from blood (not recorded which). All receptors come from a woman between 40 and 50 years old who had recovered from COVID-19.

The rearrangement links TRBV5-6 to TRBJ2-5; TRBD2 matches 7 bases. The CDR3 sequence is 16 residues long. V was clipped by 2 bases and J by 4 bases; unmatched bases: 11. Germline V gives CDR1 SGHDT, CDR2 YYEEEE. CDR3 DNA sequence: TGTGCCAGCAGCTTACCTGTAGCGGGTCGGGGAGAGACCCAGTACTTC. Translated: CASSLPVAGRGETQYF.

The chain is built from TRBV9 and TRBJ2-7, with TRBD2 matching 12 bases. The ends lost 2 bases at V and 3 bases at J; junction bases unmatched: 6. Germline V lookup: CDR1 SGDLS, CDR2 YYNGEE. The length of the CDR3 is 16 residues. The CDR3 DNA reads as TGTGCCAGCAGCGTCGGACTAGCGGGGAAAGACTACGAGCAGTACTTC. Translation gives CASSVGLAGKDYEQYF.

As DNA, the CDR3 is TGTGCCACCAGTGATCACGGACTAGCGGGAGTTAGTAATGAGCAGTTCTTC. It yields the protein CATSDHGLAGVSNEQFF. The chain has TRBV24-1 and TRBJ2-1; 13 nucleotides match TRBD2. Germline V gene data show CDR1 as KGHDR and CDR2 as SFDVKD. Trimming removed 3 bases from V and 7 bases from J; junction bases left unmatched: 8. The CDR3 is 17 residues long.

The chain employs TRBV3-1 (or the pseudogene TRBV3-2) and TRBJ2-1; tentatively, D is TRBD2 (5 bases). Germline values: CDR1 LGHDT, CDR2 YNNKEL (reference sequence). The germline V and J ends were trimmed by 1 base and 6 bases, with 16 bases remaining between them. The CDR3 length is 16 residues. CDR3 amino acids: CASSQVPPPSPNEQFF. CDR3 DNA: TGTGCCAGCAGCCAAGTCCCCCCGCCTAGCCCCAATGAGCAGTTCTTC.

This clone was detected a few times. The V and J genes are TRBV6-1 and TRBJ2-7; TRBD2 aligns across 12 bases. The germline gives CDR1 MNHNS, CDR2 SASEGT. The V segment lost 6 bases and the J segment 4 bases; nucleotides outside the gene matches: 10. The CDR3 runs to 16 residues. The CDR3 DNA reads TGTGCCAGCAGGGAAACCTCTAGCGGGAGGGCGTACGAGCAGTACTTC. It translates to CASRETSSGRAYEQYF.